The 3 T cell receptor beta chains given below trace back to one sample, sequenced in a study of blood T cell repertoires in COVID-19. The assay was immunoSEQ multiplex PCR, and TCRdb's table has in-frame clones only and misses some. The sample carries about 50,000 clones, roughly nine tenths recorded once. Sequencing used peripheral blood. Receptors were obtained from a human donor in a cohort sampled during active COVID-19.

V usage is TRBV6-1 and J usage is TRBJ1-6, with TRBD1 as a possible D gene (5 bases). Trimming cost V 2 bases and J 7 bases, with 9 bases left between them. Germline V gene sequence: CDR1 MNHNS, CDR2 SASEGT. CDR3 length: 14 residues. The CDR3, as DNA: TGTGCCAGCAGTGAAACAGGTTCAAATTCACCCCTCCACTTT. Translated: CASSETGSNSPLHF.

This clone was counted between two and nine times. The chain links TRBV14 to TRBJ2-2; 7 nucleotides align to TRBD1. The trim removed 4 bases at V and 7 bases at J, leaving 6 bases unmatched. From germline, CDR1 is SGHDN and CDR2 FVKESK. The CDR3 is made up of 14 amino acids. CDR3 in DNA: TGTGCCAGCAGCCGACAGACAGGGAACGGGGAGCTGTTTTTT. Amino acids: CASSRQTGNGELFF.

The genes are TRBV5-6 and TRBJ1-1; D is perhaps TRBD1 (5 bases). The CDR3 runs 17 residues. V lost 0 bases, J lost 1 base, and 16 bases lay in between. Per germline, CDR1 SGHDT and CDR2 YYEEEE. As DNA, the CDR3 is TGTGCCAGCAGCTTGGAAATTACGGGGGACTCGAACACTGAAGCTTTCTTT. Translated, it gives CASSLEITGDSNTEAFF.